This entry features one T cell receptor (beta chain) sequence. As processed by the authors: Amplification with reference gene primers provided the estimates of nucleated cell counts. Clones were read by immunoSEQ multiplex PCR, and TCRdb kept only the in-frame ones, dropping some. That table gives V, J and clone size, and the DNA gave D and trimming. The table has around 230,000 clones, 82% seen once. Germline CDR1 and CDR2: LNHDA and SQIVND (reference sequence). CDR3 length: 16 residues. Trimming pared 4 bases from V and 3 bases from J, leaving 15 bases between. This entry belongs to a study of blood T cell repertoires in COVID-19. Looking at the study overall: The United States, Italy and Spain were the sources of the acute and convalescent COVID-19 samples. PBMCs, B-cell-depleted T cells, or T cells provided the cDNA or gDNA that made up the material.

The V call is TRBV19, the J call TRBJ2-2; maybe TRBD2 (6 bases). Sequenced input: peripheral blood. The receptor's source is an older woman with active or convalescent COVID-19. CDR3: CASSKPLAWYTGELFF. CDR3 nucleotides: TGTGCCAGTAGTAAACCTCTAGCGTGGTACACCGGGGAGCTGTTTTTT.